This TCR beta chain is from a study of T cells after yellow fever vaccination. About the study: In the case of low-cell-number fractions, SMART-Seq v4 Ultra Low Input was used for preparation. General study points: Abundant contaminating clonotypes from the bulk population could appear in FACS-sorted repertoires. Most primary-vaccination clones recurred post-booster (around 95% CD4, 88% CD8).

The 5'RACE template-switching step produced TCR cDNA and added a universal primer site and UMIs. MiXCR, applied by TCRdb to the 5' RACE reads, yields one record per CDR3 protein. This table has 150,000 to 200,000 distinct CDR3 sequences, around 8.5% appearing once. Trimming stripped 3 bases from V and 5 bases from J, with 13 bases between. Germline loops: CDR1 MNHEY, CDR2 SMNVEV (reference sequence). The CDR3 runs 14 residues. This clonotype appeared a few times. Its specificity is unknown. This sample comprised CD8+ T cells sorted from PBMCs, obtained 45 days after the yellow fever booster vaccination. This TCR was recovered from a man between 18 and 35 years old who received the YFV17D yellow fever vaccine. The chain carries TRBV27 and TRBJ2-5; perhaps TRBD1 as D (6 bases). The CDR3 loop is CASSLVGAGETQYF. The CDR3 DNA is TGTGCCAGCAGTTTGGTGGGGGCCGGGGAGACCCAGTACTTC.